This T cell receptor (beta chain) came from a study of graft-versus-host responses after intestinal transplantation. Produced via immunoSEQ multiplex PCR; TCRdb's table is partial and in-frame only. Of around 14,000 clones listed, about 95% are singletons. This CDR3 is 11 amino acids long. Germline-derived CDR1 and CDR2 are SNHLY and FYNNEI. The V gene lost 10 bases and the J gene lost 10 bases, with 14 bases spanning the gap. V and J are TRBV2 and TRBJ2-1; D remains ambiguous. This specimen consisted of PBMCs, obtained 9 days after transplant. The sequence was obtained from a human patient who received an intestinal transplant, so some T cells may come from the graft donor. CDR3 protein: CATSLGGEQFF. The CDR3 region has the DNA TGTGCCACATCTCTCGGCGGAGAGCAGTTCTTC.